This TCR beta chain was observed in a study of tumor-infiltrating lymphocytes in primary liver carcinoma. Overall study: The patient population consisted of men and women between 30 and 69 years of age. Tumors were stage T1-T3 N0M0, roughly 4.2 to 11 cm across.

The authors took blood RNA from unsorted whole blood and also extracted germline DNA. The CDR3 length is 14 residues. The V segment lost 3 bases and the J segment 4 bases; nucleotides outside the gene matches: 4. Synthesis of TCR beta cDNA was carried out from about 0.55 ug total RNA with a constant-region primer. Slightly modified ARM-PCR, run as three nested multiplex PCR rounds, produced the TCR beta libraries. Two initial PCR rounds of around 10 cycles each paired TRBV1-TRBV30 forward primers with a C-beta reverse primer. TCRdb independently ran MiXCR on the multiplex PCR reads; one entry per CDR3 protein. This table holds approximately 320,000 distinct CDR3 sequences, nearly 60% found once. On this clonotype: What it binds is not known.

Notes on the study in general: Researchers found tumor-adjacent and tumor-blood pairs overlapped less than tumor region pairs.

The sequenced sample was peripheral blood. This TCR derives from a woman aged 25 to 39 with primary liver carcinoma and hepatitis B virus infection. V usage is TRBV12-3 or TRBV12-4 and J usage is TRBJ2-5; TRBD2 aligns across 8 bases. The CDR3, as DNA: TGTGCCAGCAGTTTGGCGCTAGCGGGAGAGACCCAGTACTTC. It codes for CASSLALAGETQYF.